The present T cell receptor beta chain was sequenced within a study of blood T cell repertoires in COVID-19 (dated by TCRdb to about 2020). Describing the broader study: The collaborator samples originated in the United States, Italy and Spain and spanned the acute and convalescent phases of COVID-19. The prospective study material was composed of cDNA or gDNA derived from T cells, B-cell-depleted T cells, or PBMCs. The dataset comprised deeply sampled blood TCRbeta repertoires from subjects exposed to, actively infected with, or recovered from COVID-19. The repertoires were made available in a free public database intended to serve as a resource for research on the immune response to SARS-CoV-2. The samples were drawn from the first 160 participants of the ongoing ImmuneRACE study and from 1,254 subjects provided by 6 global collaborators. The sample metadata nearly always contained a de-identified subject ID, COVID-19 status, age in years and sex. Where available, HLA class I and class II types were taken from metadata supplied by the sample provider and were not determined by assay-based typing. Broader findings and caveats from the paper: The quantity of clinical and demographic metadata differed by source and by participant and was supplied without curation.

The immunoSEQ Assay, a bias-controlled multiplex PCR, was used to amplify TCRbeta CDR3 regions from genomic DNA. The study's processing was this. The number of nucleated cells in each sample was estimated from the amplification of reference gene primers within the assay. Sequence reads were collapsed and filtered to measure the absolute abundance of every unique TCRbeta CDR3 rearrangement. Productive Simpson clonality was computed per sample as the square root of Simpson's diversity index over productive rearrangements. The source is immuneACCESS, and TCRdb retained only in-frame sequences with V and J called. Part of the clones is not carried over; for the studies checked, unresolved V genes explain less than half of this, and the remainder is unexplained. V and J calls and clone size come straight from that table; D and trimming were deduced from the DNA. The table for this sample lists about 230,000 clones; about 90% of them were counted only once. Of the sample, about 4% falls within the top ten clones.

Enrolling through a virtual design, the prospective study's participants ranged in age from roughly 18 to 100 years and lived across 20 to 30 United States geographic areas. To assign participants to cohorts, the prospective study relied on clinical history that participants themselves reported in a screening survey and a study questionnaire. A participant counted as exposed if, within 2 weeks of entering the study, that participant had been in contact with someone who had a PCR-confirmed or clinician-diagnosed COVID-19 case. Mobile phlebotomists in the prospective study collected whole blood, serum and a nasopharyngeal or oropharyngeal swab from every participant. Over an approximately 2-month period, participants in the prospective study had the option of providing additional blood draws and questionnaires. Blood samples from the prospective study were shipped frozen or at room temperature prior to DNA extraction.

Remarks on this clone: Its target antigen remains unknown. No base quality information exists; no much larger clone differs at one position.

Sequencing was carried out using PBMCs or T cells enriched from blood (not recorded which). This TCR came from a woman aged 25 to 45 who had been exposed to COVID-19.

The nucleotide sequence reads TGTGCCAGCAGCCTCCAGACAGTCTACGAGCAGTACTTC. The encoded protein is CASSLQTVYEQYF. The V and J genes are TRBV7-8 and TRBJ2-7; the D gene is perhaps TRBD1, on 5 matching bases. Reading the germline V gene gives CDR1 SGHVS and CDR2 FQNEAQ. V is pared back by 5 bases and J by 3 bases, with 11 bases lying between the germline termini. The CDR3, from cysteine to phenylalanine, totals 13 residues. The CDR3 DNA has 39 bases and is translated from base 1.